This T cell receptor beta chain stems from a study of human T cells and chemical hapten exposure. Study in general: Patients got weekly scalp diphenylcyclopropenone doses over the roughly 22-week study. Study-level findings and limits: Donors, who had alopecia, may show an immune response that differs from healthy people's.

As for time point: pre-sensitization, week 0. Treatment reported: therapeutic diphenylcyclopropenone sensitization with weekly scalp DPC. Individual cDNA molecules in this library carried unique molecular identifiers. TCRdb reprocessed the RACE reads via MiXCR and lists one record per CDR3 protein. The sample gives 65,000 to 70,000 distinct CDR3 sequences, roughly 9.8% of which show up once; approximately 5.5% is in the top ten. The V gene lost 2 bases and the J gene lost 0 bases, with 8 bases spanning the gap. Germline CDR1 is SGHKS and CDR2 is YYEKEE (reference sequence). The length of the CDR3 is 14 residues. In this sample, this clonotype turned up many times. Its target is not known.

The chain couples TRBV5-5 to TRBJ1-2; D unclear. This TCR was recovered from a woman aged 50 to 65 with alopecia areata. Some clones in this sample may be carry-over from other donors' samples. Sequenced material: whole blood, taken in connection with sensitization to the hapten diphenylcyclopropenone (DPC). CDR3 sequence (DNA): TGTGCCAGCAGCTTTCAGACCTCTAACTATGGCTACACCTTC. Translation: CASSFQTSNYGYTF.